The source of this TCR beta chain is a study of blood T cell repertoires in COVID-19. Using immunoSEQ multiplex PCR, the repertoire was profiled, and TCRdb retains in-frame clones only, with some absent. Among around 58,000 clones listed, approximately 81% were seen once. The germline gives CDR1 MNHEY, CDR2 SVGAGI. The CDR3 sequence is 15 residues long. V was pared by 10 bases and J by 5 bases, with 14 bases of the junction left unmatched. The sequenced sample consisted of PBMCs or T cells enriched from blood (not recorded which). This TCR was recovered from a woman in her thirties or forties with acute COVID-19. V usage is TRBV6-5 and J usage is TRBJ1-5; TRBD1 aligns across 7 bases. Here the CDR3 DNA reads TGTGCCACTCTTCTAAGACAGGGAAGTGATCAGCCCCAGCATTTT. This sequence encodes CATLLRQGSDQPQHF.